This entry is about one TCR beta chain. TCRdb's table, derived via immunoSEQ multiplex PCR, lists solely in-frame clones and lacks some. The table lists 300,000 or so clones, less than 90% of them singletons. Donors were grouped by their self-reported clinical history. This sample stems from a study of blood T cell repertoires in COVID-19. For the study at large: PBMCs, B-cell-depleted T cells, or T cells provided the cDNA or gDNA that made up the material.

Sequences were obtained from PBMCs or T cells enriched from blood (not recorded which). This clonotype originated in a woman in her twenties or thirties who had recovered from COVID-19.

This chain's CDR3 is CASSLAGNTEAFF. In DNA form, the CDR3 reads TGTGCCAGCAGTTTAGCCGGGAACACTGAAGCTTTCTTT. The chain carries TRBV27 and TRBJ1-1; no firm D call. Trimming cost V 2 bases and J 1 base, with 5 bases left between them. This CDR3 has 13 residues. Per the germline V gene, CDR1 is MNHEY and CDR2 is SMNVEV (reference sequence).